These T cell receptor beta chains were read from a single sample in a study of blood T cell repertoires in COVID-19. The method was immunoSEQ multiplex PCR; TCRdb's version includes in-frame clones alone and lacks a portion of them. The data show about 230,000 clones, approximately 88% seen once. Sequencing was carried out using PBMCs or T cells enriched from blood (not recorded which). These receptors were obtained from a woman in her 30s who had been exposed to COVID-19. CDR3s include the opening cysteine and the closing phenylalanine or tryptophan. The D gene is left open where the match is weak. The listing skips clone size in some rows; elsewhere it reads once, few, many or a size class.

d_call	clone_size	v_call	j_call	cdr3_nt	cdr3_aa
NA	NA	TRBV28	TRBJ1-2	TGTGCCAGCTCACGGGACATGACTAACTATGGCTACACCTTC	CASSRDMTNYGYTF
TRBD1	NA	TRBV5-1	TRBJ2-1	TGCGCCAGCAGCTTAGGACAGGGAAACAATGAGCAGTTCTTC	CASSLGQGNNEQFF
TRBD2	once	TRBV27	TRBJ2-5	TGTGCCAGCAGTTTATCCCCAGCGGGAGAACGGACCCAGTACTTC	CASSLSPAGERTQYF
TRBD1	NA	TRBV7-9	TRBJ1-5	TGTGCCAGCAGTCAACAGGGGGCACAGCAGCCCCAGCATTTT	CASSQQGAQQPQHF
NA	NA	TRBV11-2	TRBJ1-3	TGTGCCAGCAGCTCCCGAATAGCAGGAAACACCATATATTTT	CASSSRIAGNTIYF
NA	NA	TRBV5-1	TRBJ2-2	TGCGCCAGCAGCACAACCCCGAACACCGGGGAGCTGTTTTTT	CASSTTPNTGELFF
TRBD2	NA	TRBV19	TRBJ2-1	TGTGCCAGTAGTATATCTGGGACTAGCGGGGGACCGGGCCGCAACAATGAGCAGTTCTTC	CASSISGTSGGPGRNNEQFF
TRBD2	NA	TRBV7-9	TRBJ2-3	TGTGCCAGCAGCCACGGGACTAGCGGGAGGACAGATACGCAGTATTTT	CASSHGTSGRTDTQYF
NA	once	TRBV5-5	TRBJ1-2	TGTGCCAGCAGCTTCCAGGGATCGGAGGGCTACACCTTC	CASSFQGSEGYTF
NA	NA	TRBV6-5	TRBJ2-2	TGTGCCAGCAAGAAGGGGTTAGGAACCGGGGAGCTGTTTTTT	CASKKGLGTGELFF
NA	NA	TRBV24-1	TRBJ1-5	TGTGCCACCAGTGTTGGAGACTTCAATCAGCCCCAGCATTTT	CATSVGDFNQPQHF
NA	NA	TRBV27	TRBJ1-6	TGTGCCAGCAGTTTTTCAGGGCTTAATTCACCCCTCCACTTT	CASSFSGLNSPLHF
TRBD2	NA	TRBV5-1	TRBJ2-1	TGCGCCAGCAGCTTGGCCGGGACTAGCGCCTACAATGAGCAGTTCTTC	CASSLAGTSAYNEQFF
NA	many	TRBV10-3	TRBJ2-3	TGTGCCATCAGTGAGATGAACAGGGGCACAGATACGCAGTATTTT	CAISEMNRGTDTQYF
NA	NA	TRBV28	TRBJ1-5	TGTGCCAGCATTCGGGGCAATCAGCCCCAGCATTTT	CASIRGNQPQHF
NA	once	TRBV30	TRBJ1-1	TGTGCCTGGAGTCCCCTTACAGGGAGGGCTGAAGCTTTCTTT	CAWSPLTGRAEAFF
NA	once	TRBV9	TRBJ1-2	TGTGCCAGCAGCCCAGGGCAGCTAGAGATCTCTATCTATGGCTACACCTTC	CASSPGQLEISIYGYTF
NA	NA	TRBV28	TRBJ1-2	TGTGCCAGCAGTTTATCCCCCCTGACAGTTAGGGGTTATGGCTACACCTTC	CASSLSPLTVRGYGYTF
NA	NA	TRBV7-2	TRBJ2-2	TGTGCCAGCAGCTTAACCGGGATGCCCCCCGGGGAGCTGTTTTTT	CASSLTGMPPGELFF
NA	NA	TRBV6-5	TRBJ1-2	TGTGCCAGCAGGGACTCGGGATTGGGTGGCTACACCTTC	CASRDSGLGGYTF
TRBD1	NA	TRBV19	TRBJ2-2	TGTGCCAGTACACAGGGGGTGGTTAGCACCGGGGAGCTGTTTTTT	CASTQGVVSTGELFF
NA	NA	TRBV7-9	TRBJ2-7	TGTGCCAGCACCCTGGACAGCTCCTACGAGCAGTACTTC	CASTLDSSYEQYF
NA	NA	TRBV6-5	TRBJ2-7	TGTGCCAGCAGTTACGCCCAAGGAGCCGAGCAGTACTTC	CASSYAQGAEQYF
NA	NA	TRBV28	TRBJ1-3	TGTGCCAGCAGACCTAACGACAGGAGCTCTGGAAACACCATATATTTT	CASRPNDRSSGNTIYF
TRBD1	once	TRBV29-1	TRBJ1-4	TGCAGCGTTATGAGGGGGACAGGTGAAAAACTGTTTTTT	CSVMRGTGEKLFF
TRBD1	NA	TRBV19	TRBJ2-7	TGTGCCAGTAGTGCCCCACAGGGGGCTTACGAGCAGTACTTC	CASSAPQGAYEQYF
TRBD1	NA	TRBV5-1	TRBJ1-2	TGCGCCAGCAGTCAAGACAGGGCCCTCTATGGCTACACCTTC	CASSQDRALYGYTF
NA	NA	TRBV6-1	TRBJ2-2	TGTGCCAGCAGTGAACCTGGGGTAGGGGCGGTCGGGGAGCTGTTTTTT	CASSEPGVGAVGELFF
TRBD1	NA	TRBV5-1	TRBJ1-4	TGCGCCAGCAGCCACCGCCGGACAGGGTCTACCGAAAAACTGTTTTTT	CASSHRRTGSTEKLFF
NA	NA	TRBV6-4	TRBJ1-2	TGTGCCAGCAGTCTATACGGGGAGTCGGGTAACTATGGCTACACCTTC	CASSLYGESGNYGYTF
TRBD1	NA	TRBV6-1	TRBJ1-2	TGTGCCAGCAGTGAGAAACGACAGGGGGAAATCTATGGCTACACCTTC	CASSEKRQGEIYGYTF
NA	NA	TRBV7-2	TRBJ2-3	TGTGCCAGCAGCTTAACCGGTACCCTCACAGATACGCAGTATTTT	CASSLTGTLTDTQYF
TRBD2	NA	TRBV6-4	TRBJ2-1	TGTGCCAGCAAACTAGCGGGAGAGTCGAATGAGCAGTTCTTC	CASKLAGESNEQFF
TRBD2	NA	TRBV28	TRBJ2-7	TGTGCCAGCAGACCAAGAACCCGCGGGAGAGGCTACGAGCAGTACTTC	CASRPRTRGRGYEQYF
NA	NA	TRBV7-3	TRBJ2-7	TGTGCCAGCAGGAAGGAAGGGACACCTCATTACGAGCAGTACTTC	CASRKEGTPHYEQYF
TRBD2	NA	TRBV4-2	TRBJ2-1	TGTGCCAGCAGCCAAACCCTTTCTAGCGGGAGGGACAATGAGCAGTTCTTC	CASSQTLSSGRDNEQFF
TRBD1	NA	TRBV5-5	TRBJ2-7	TGTGCCAGCAGCTTGCGGTTGGGGACAGTAGCCTACGAGCAGTACTTC	CASSLRLGTVAYEQYF
NA	NA	TRBV2	TRBJ2-7	TGTGCCAGCAGCCGGAATACCGGAGGGAGCTCCTACGAGCAGTACTTC	CASSRNTGGSSYEQYF
TRBD2	NA	TRBV19	TRBJ2-1	TGTGCCAGTAGTGTAAGCGGGGGGAATGAGCAGTTCTTC	CASSVSGGNEQFF
NA	NA	TRBV2	TRBJ1-2	TGTGCCAGTCGACCCAGCAGGGGTACTGGGGGCTACACCTTC	CASRPSRGTGGYTF
TRBD2	NA	TRBV11-2	TRBJ2-1	TGTGCCAGCAGCTTACTAGCGGGAGTCATACGCAATGAGCAGTTCTTC	CASSLLAGVIRNEQFF
TRBD2	NA	TRBV3-1/TRBV3-2	TRBJ2-5	TGTGCCAGCAGCCAACAGCGGGGCCCAGGGACCCAGTACTTC	CASSQQRGPGTQYF